One and the same sample provided the 29 T cell receptor beta chains below, sequenced in a study of T cells in Graves' hyperthyroidism and ophthalmopathy. RNA transcripts served as the template for amplifying TCR beta CDR3 regions. HTBI primers drove first-round RT-PCR of the TCR CDR3. TCRdb analysed the multiplex PCR reads with MiXCR anew, one entry per CDR3 protein. The sample lists 500,000 to 600,000 distinct CDR3 sequences, roughly 50% occurring once. The sequenced sample consisted of peripheral blood or thyroid tissue (not recorded which). These TCRs come from an adult woman with Graves' disease, either hyperthyroidism or ophthalmopathy (not recorded which).

This clonotype occurred many times. This rearrangement joins TRBV2 to TRBJ2-7, with 10 bases that match TRBD1. The germline V gene encodes CDR1 SNHLY and CDR2 FYNNEI. The ends lost 6 bases at V and 6 bases at J; junction bases unmatched: 8. This CDR3 is built from 14 residues. In nucleotides, the CDR3 is TGTGCCAGCAGACCCGACAGGGGGCTATTCGAGCAGTACTTC. It is translated as CASRPDRGLFEQYF.

In its sample, this clonotype was seen many times. The chain links TRBV7-2 to TRBJ2-7, with 10 bases lining up with TRBD1. This CDR3 contains 17 residues. V lost 1 base, J lost 4 bases, and 10 bases stayed unmatched. Germline assignment: CDR1 SGHTA and CDR2 FQGNSA. This CDR3 reads CASSLGQGAQVLYEQYF. CDR3 nucleotide sequence: TGTGCCAGCAGCTTAGGACAGGGGGCGCAGGTTTTGTACGAGCAGTACTTC.

This clonotype was recorded once. The chain has TRBV7-9 and TRBJ2-5; tentatively, D is TRBD1 or TRBD2 (5 bases each). This CDR3 comprises 14 residues. Trimming removed 3 bases at V and 0 bases at J, with 8 bases between. The V gene's germline CDR1 is SEHNR and CDR2 FQNEAQ (reference sequence). CDR3 sequence: CASSLGTHQETQYF. The CDR3 region has the DNA TGTGCCAGCAGCTTGGGGACCCACCAAGAGACCCAGTACTTC.

This sequence joins TRBV12-3 or TRBV12-4 and TRBJ1-1, with a possible D match to TRBD1 (6 bases). This CDR3 has 14 residues. Trimming removed 4 bases at V and 1 base at J, with 10 bases between. CDR3: CASSSTGTNTEAFF. CDR3 sequence (DNA): TGTGCCAGCAGTTCAACAGGGACGAACACTGAAGCTTTCTTT.

In its sample, this clonotype was seen a few times. The chain uses TRBV19 and TRBJ2-5; D remains ambiguous. The germline gives CDR1 LNHDA, CDR2 SQIVND (reference sequence). The V end was cut by 6 bases, the J end by 1 base, with 3 bases between. The CDR3 is 11 residues long. The CDR3 protein is CASRGQETQYF. In DNA, the CDR3 is TGTGCCAGTAGGGGCCAAGAGACCCAGTACTTC.

In its sample, this clonotype was seen many times. The rearrangement joins TRBV15 to TRBJ2-7, with D possibly TRBD1 on 5 matching bases. There are 14 residues in the CDR3. The germline gives CDR1 LNHNV, CDR2 YYDKDF (reference sequence). The germline V and J ends were trimmed by 1 base and 3 bases, with 10 bases remaining between them. The CDR3 spells CATSRAGPLYEQYF. Written as DNA, the CDR3 is TGTGCCACCAGCAGAGCAGGGCCGCTCTACGAGCAGTACTTC.

This clonotype was picked up many times. The chain employs TRBV7-9 and TRBJ1-2, with D perhaps matching TRBD1 (6 bases). The CDR3 has 14 residues. Germline V CDR1 and CDR2: SEHNR, FQNEAQ (reference sequence). V was pared by 8 bases and J by 5 bases, with 18 bases between. The CDR3 is CASGGFALVYGYTF. The CDR3 DNA reads as TGTGCCAGCGGGGGCTTTGCGCTAGTTTATGGCTACACCTTC.

This clonotype was detected ten times or more. The rearrangement uses TRBV7-9 and TRBJ1-1; maybe TRBD1 (5 bases). Germline CDR1 and CDR2: SEHNR and FQNEAQ (reference sequence). Trimming removed 8 bases from V and 2 bases from J, with 18 bases in between. This CDR3 has 15 amino acids. The CDR3 DNA sequence: TGTGCCAGCCCCGCTGGGGAGGGGACTAACACTGAAGCTTTCTTT. Translation: CASPAGEGTNTEAFF.

The chain uses TRBV12-3 or TRBV12-4 and TRBJ2-7; perhaps TRBD2 as D (6 bases). Trimming took 3 bases from V and 4 from J, leaving 13 bases between them. The CDR3 consists of 14 residues. In nucleotides, the CDR3 is TGTGCCAGCAGTTTTGGAGTAGCGGCTTACGAGCAGTACTTC. It yields the protein CASSFGVAAYEQYF.

As regards this clonotype: Since a much larger clone is just one base distant, this may be a read error. The chain links TRBV5-1 to TRBJ2-5; no definite D call. The CDR3 has 14 amino acids. CDR1 is SGHRS, CDR2 YFSETQ, per germline. DNA of the CDR3: TGCGTCAGCAGCTTGGAAGGCCACGGGGAGACCCAGTACTTC. It translates to CVSSLEGHGETQYF.

This clonotype was observed many times. This chain joins TRBV11-2 and TRBJ2-6; D assignment may be TRBD1 or TRBD2 (5 bases each). Per germline, CDR1 SGHAT and CDR2 FQNNGV. This CDR3 is 18 amino acids long. Trimming stripped 2 bases from V and 1 base from J, with 15 bases between. The CDR3 reads CASSLMRGGKSGANVLTF. The CDR3 DNA reads TGTGCCAGCAGCTTAATGAGGGGCGGCAAGTCTGGGGCCAACGTCCTGACTTTC.

The chain links TRBV2 to TRBJ2-6, with 10 bases fitting TRBD1. Germline assignment: CDR1 SNHLY and CDR2 FYNNEI. The CDR3 is 18 amino acids. The V and J ends lost 6 bases and 2 bases, in that order; junction bases with no gene match: 10. The CDR3 here is CASSVTGTGVAGANVLTF. CDR3 nucleotides: TGTGCCAGCAGCGTGACCGGGACAGGGGTGGCTGGGGCCAACGTCCTGACTTTC.

The chain carries TRBV11-2 and TRBJ1-3, with a weak D call TRBD1 (6 bases). The CDR3 spans 19 residues. The ends were cut back, 5 bases at V and 0 bases at J, with 23 bases in the middle. Germline V CDR1 and CDR2: SGHAT, FQNNGV. For the CDR3, the DNA is TGTGCCAGCAGCCCTGCCGAAGGGGGGGACTTCTACTCTGGAAACACCATATATTTT. Protein sequence: CASSPAEGGDFYSGNTIYF.

Comment on this clonotype: Sequence at one end of the junction differs from germline and may be a read error. This chain uses TRBV15 with TRBJ2-6; D remains unclear. The germline CDR1 and CDR2 sequences are LNHNV and YYDKDF (reference sequence). The CDR3 sequence is 13 residues long. The CDR3 loop reads CATTQIGRNVLTF. The CDR3, as DNA: TGTGCCACCACCCAGATTGGACGGAACGTGCTGACTTTC.

In this sample, this clonotype turned up a few times. The chain links TRBV15 to TRBJ1-3; no reliable D call. CDR1 is LNHNV, CDR2 YYDKDF, per germline (reference sequence). The CDR3 covers 18 residues. The ends were cut back, 0 bases at V and 4 bases at J, with 19 bases in the middle. CDR3 region: CATSRDSRGRRIGNTIYF. In DNA form, the CDR3 reads TGTGCCACCAGCAGAGATAGTAGAGGCCGAAGGATCGGAAACACCATATATTTT.

The V gene is TRBV7-8, the J gene TRBJ1-3, with D possibly matching TRBD1 (5 bases). This CDR3 comprises 15 residues. Trimming shortened V by 5 bases and J by 3 bases, and 14 bases separated the two germline ends. From germline, CDR1 is SGHVS and CDR2 FQNEAQ. The CDR3 DNA sequence: TGTGCCAGCAGCCAATTGGCGGGGGTTGGAAACACCATATATTTT. Amino acid sequence: CASSQLAGVGNTIYF.

This clonotype has a handful of counts. V is TRBV7-2 and J is TRBJ2-5; the D is unclear. CDR3 length: 15 amino acids. V lost 0 bases and J lost 0, with 8 bases in between. The germline gives CDR1 SGHTA, CDR2 FQGNSA. Written as DNA, the CDR3 is TGTGCCAGCAGCTTAGCGCGCAGCTACCAAGAGACCCAGTACTTC. It is translated as CASSLARSYQETQYF. Filled out from reference TRBV7-2 and TRBJ2-5, the complete variable domain reads GAGVSQSPSNKVTEKGKDVELRCDPISGHTALYWYRQSLGQGLEFLIYFQGNSAPDKSGLPSDRFSAERTGGSVSTLTIQRTQQEDSAVYLCASSLARSYQETQYFGPGTRLLVL.

The J gene is TRBJ2-2, the V gene TRBV28, with 7 nucleotides matching TRBD1. J gave up 0 bases and V 8 bases, and 3 bases lay outside the gene matches. The CDR3 covers 14 residues. In germline, CDR1 is MDHEN, CDR2 SYDVKM. CDR3 region: CASRGQSNTGELFF. CDR3 in DNA: TGTGCCAGCCGGGGACAGTCGAACACCGGGGAGCTGTTTTTT.

This clonotype was found many times. The chain combines TRBV27 with TRBJ2-7, with a tentative D call TRBD1 (6 bases). Trimming cost V 3 bases and J 2 bases, with 8 bases left between them. Germline lookup yields CDR1 MNHEY and CDR2 SMNVEV (reference sequence). The CDR3 length is 13 residues. CDR3 sequence reads: CASSFRTAYEQYF. The CDR3 DNA is TGTGCCAGCAGTTTCAGGACAGCCTACGAGCAGTACTTC.

Only one count was recorded for this clonotype. The CDR3: CASTGLAGVSDYF. The CDR3 nucleotides are TGTGCCAGCACAGGCCTAGCGGGAGTTTCCGACTACTTC. J is TRBJ2-7 and V is TRBV2; TRBD2 matches at 10 bases. CDR1 is SNHLY, CDR2 FYNNEI, per germline. J lost 13 bases, V lost 7 bases, and 13 bases had no gene match. The CDR3 sequence is 13 residues long.

The table lists this clonotype with many counts. The V call is TRBV5-1, the J call TRBJ1-2, with 9 nucleotides matching TRBD1. Germline CDR1 is SGHRS and CDR2 is YFSETQ. Trimming took 3 bases from V and 4 from J; bases not matched to a gene: 7. This CDR3 is built from 15 residues. The CDR3 spells CASSWAGQGSYGYTF. The CDR3 DNA is TGCGCCAGCAGCTGGGCGGGACAGGGCTCCTATGGCTACACCTTC. The whole variable domain, filled in from reference TRBV5-1 and TRBJ1-2, reads KAGVTQTPRYLIKTRGQQVTLSCSPISGHRSVSWYQQTPGQGLQFLFEYFSETQRNKGNFPGRFSGRQFSNSRSEMNVSTLELGDSALYLCASSWAGQGSYGYTFGSGTRLTVV.

This clonotype showed up many times. The chain recombines TRBV29-1 with TRBJ1-4, with D possibly being TRBD1 (5 bases). V shed 0 bases and J shed 4 bases, with 9 bases lying between them. CDR1 is SQVTM, CDR2 ANQGSEA, per germline. The CDR3 consists of 14 residues. CDR3 DNA sequence: TGCAGCGTTGAAGACCAGGGTCGTAATGAAAAACTGTTTTTT. This sequence encodes CSVEDQGRNEKLFF.

The gene calls are TRBV12-3 or TRBV12-4 and TRBJ2-5; 8 bases align to TRBD2. The CDR3 is 12 residues long. Trimming cost V 2 bases and J 9 bases; bases outside gene matches: 2. CDR3 sequence (DNA): TGTGCCAGCAGTTTAAGGCGGGAGGCCCAGTACTTC. Translating gives CASSLRREAQYF.

This clonotype occurred many times. The V and J genes are TRBV5-1 and TRBJ2-2; 8 bases line up with TRBD2. The CDR3 runs to 17 residues. Looked up from germline, CDR1 is SGHRS and CDR2 is YFSETQ. Unmatched junction bases numbered 11, after V lost 0 bases and J lost 7 bases. The CDR3 DNA follows: TGCGCCAGCAGCTTGGTTGCGGGAGGACGTCCGGACGGGGAGCTGTTTTTT. Protein: CASSLVAGGRPDGELFF.

The rearrangement uses TRBV6-1 and TRBJ2-5; a possible D gene is TRBD1 (6 bases). CDR1 and CDR2 (germline): MNHNS, SASEGT. CDR3 length equals 15 residues. V shed 8 bases and J shed 5 bases, with 21 bases lying between them. CDR3 DNA sequence: TGTGCCAGCGGCGATACTACAGGGATGATGGAGACCCAGTACTTC. Amino acids: CASGDTTGMMETQYF.

The chain combines TRBV15 with TRBJ2-6, with D perhaps matching TRBD1 (5 bases). The CDR3 length is 15 residues. V was cut by 4 bases and J by 4 bases, with 11 bases left in between. Germline assignment: CDR1 LNHNV and CDR2 YYDKDF (reference sequence). The CDR3 DNA follows: TGTGCCACCAGCAAACAGGATCCCGGGGCCAACGTCCTGACTTTC. Amino acids: CATSKQDPGANVLTF.

V gene TRBV6-4 combines with J gene TRBJ1-4, with D possibly TRBD1 on 5 matching bases. The CDR3 covers 12 residues. With 10 bases removed from V and 12 bases from J, the gap between germline ends came to 18 bases. Germline V gives CDR1 MRHNA, CDR2 SNTAGT. The CDR3 loop reads CAIPIVGEELFF. The CDR3 DNA sequence: TGTGCCATCCCGATTGTGGGGGAAGAACTGTTTTTT.

The chain couples TRBV25-1 to TRBJ2-2, with TRBD1 identical over 7 bases. Germline V gene sequence: CDR1 MGHDK, CDR2 SYGVNS. CDR3 length: 18 residues. V lost 1 base to trimming and J lost 0 bases; unmatched junction nucleotides: 8. The CDR3 DNA follows: TGTGCCAGCAGTGAATCGCCAGGGGGAACAACGAACACCGGGGAGCTGTTTTTT. Its translation is CASSESPGGTTNTGELFF.

This clonotype has ten or more counts. This chain links TRBV7-9 with TRBJ2-7; D perhaps matches TRBD1 (6 bases). Germline CDR1 and CDR2: SEHNR and FQNEAQ (reference sequence). V was pared by 5 bases and J by 3 bases, with 14 bases between. The CDR3 has 14 amino acids. The CDR3 DNA follows: TGTGCCAGCAGCGCCCGCATGACAGGCTACGAGCAGTACTTC. Its translation is CASSARMTGYEQYF.